The T cell receptor beta chain described here comes from a study of vaccination and CD4 T cells after COVID-19 (dated by TCRdb to between 2021 and 2022). Context from the whole study: Convalescent patients had a positive SARS-CoV-2 result on nasal swab PCR, and of these patients, 8 or 9 had mild disease and one had severe disease. The convalescent cohort comprised six males and four females, including two Hispanic individuals, seven Caucasians, two Asians and one multiracial person. Two doses of either the Pfizer-BioNTech BNT162b2 vaccine (n=8) or the Moderna mRNA-1273 vaccine (n=2) were administered to participants. Post-vaccine blood samples were obtained a median of approximately 70 days after the second vaccine dose, with a range of roughly 14 to 241 days. Post-COVID blood samples from convalescent patients were collected a median of 101 days after diagnosis, with a range of about 30 to 170 days. In 10 COVID-19 convalescent patients and 4 infection-naive healthy vaccine recipients, researchers compared the spike-specific CD4+ TCR repertoire from before mRNA vaccination with the repertoire from after. As controls, cultures received a CEFX viral epitope pool (the positive control), an HIV-1 Nef peptide pool (the negative control), or no peptide at all. Culture stimuli were overlapping spike peptide pools from SARS-CoV-2 and from the common cold coronaviruses HCoV-NL63, HCoV-OC43 and HCoV-229E.

Relative to germline, V is 1 base shorter and J is 8 bases shorter, with 12 bases between their ends. There are 15 amino acids in the CDR3, from cysteine to phenylalanine inclusive. Kept here is only the CDR3 DNA, which spans 45 bases and is read in frame from base 1. In the paper's terms, the treatment or condition label means: roughly nine-day PBMC culture with coronavirus spike peptide pools or control peptides (ViraFEST assay). The ViraFEST assay, used in the study, expanded antigen-specific T cells with peptide pools and then identified the expanded clonotypes through TCR sequencing. Positive SARS-CoV-2 PCR tests in the convalescent patients dated from March to December 2020, before Alpha, Beta and Delta variants emerged in the United States. PBMCs were cultured at around 2.2 million per well in IMDM supplemented with 5% human AB serum and approximately 10 IU/ml IL-2, with around 10 ug/ml peptide pools added. On days 3 and 7, half of the culture medium was replaced with fresh IL-2-containing medium. Once the cells had been in culture for over nine days, the EasySep CD4+ T cell isolation kit was used to isolate CD4+ T cells by negative selection. Ficoll-Paque Plus gradient centrifugation was used to isolate PBMCs from whole blood, and the isolated PBMCs were then either used fresh or cryopreserved at -140C. Each culture condition was generally run in triplicate wells.

Points on this clonotype: Its antigen specificity is not known. No quality values exist for individual bases; no much larger clone is one base distant.

Library method: PCR. At the Johns Hopkins FTIC core, DNA from the cultured CD4+ T cells underwent TCR sequencing with the Oncomine TCR Beta short-read assay. The QIAamp micro DNA kit was used to extract genomic DNA from the cultured CD4+ T cells. Oncomine TCR Beta libraries from cultured CD4+ T cells were pooled using unique dual indexes and sequenced on an Illumina iSeq 100. The authors processed their data as follows. Non-productive sequences were removed, and CDR3s not starting with C, not ending with F or W, or shorter than 7 amino acids were discarded. The MANAFEST web application identified antigen-specific clonotypes by comparing peptide-stimulated wells against reference wells and other culture wells. An FDR below 0.05, an odds ratio above 5, and a productive frequency above 0.1% in at least two of three replicate wells were required for clones to be considered positive. A clonotype counted as cross-reactive if it showed significant expansion both in the SARS-CoV-2 spike wells and in at least one common cold coronavirus spike condition. CDR3 homology was assessed with Levenshtein distances (stringdist) and unrooted phylogenetic trees (ape) in R version 3.6.1. In TCRdb, the public reads were trimmed at Q25 with fastp and aligned with MiXCR, with productive beta chains retained. Here each entry gathers all rows of one CDR3 protein and keeps the most common genes and DNA. TCRdb, not the authors, supplied the V and J calls. A total of about 18,000 distinct CDR3 sequences appear in this sample, 54% of them only once. The ten largest make up roughly an eighth of the sample.

Study-wide conclusions, independent of this receptor: In convalescent patients, a median around 85% of post-vaccine SARS-CoV-2-reactive clones were detected only after vaccination, and vaccine-specific priming was suggested by this finding. An increase in the median number of SARS-CoV-2-reactive clonotypes from around 20 after infection to 38 after vaccination was observed, but the change was not found to be significant. Only a relatively small number of convalescent patients were included in the study, and early timepoints following natural infection were not analyzed. In convalescent patients, nearly all vaccine-specific clones (304 of 307) were found to be mono-reactive for SARS-CoV-2 spike rather than cross-reactive with common cold coronaviruses.

The chain uses TRBV12-3 or TRBV12-4 and TRBJ1-6; the D gene assignment is ambiguous. The TCR originated in a human donor who had recovered from COVID-19. Sequencing was performed on CD4+ T cells from blood, cultured in vitro. The DNA sequence is as follows: TGTGCCAGCAGTTTAGGTGGTCGGCGGGATTCACCCCTCCACTTT. Its coded protein is CASSLGGRRDSPLHF.